Shown below are 30 T cell receptor beta chains from a single sample sequenced in a study of blood T cell repertoires in COVID-19. Method: immunoSEQ multiplex PCR; TCRdb's copy keeps in-frame clones and lacks some. The sample shows 300,000 to 400,000 clones, about 90% of them seen only once. Sequenced input: peripheral blood. The source of these receptors is a woman under 40 with COVID-19, enrolled during active disease.

This chain links TRBV3-1 (or the pseudogene TRBV3-2) with TRBJ1-2; 7 bases fit TRBD1. The CDR3 totals 15 residues. After removal of 2 bases from V and 4 bases from J, the junction contained 7 bases not matched to a gene. Germline V CDR1 and CDR2: LGHDT, YNNKEL (reference sequence). Here the CDR3 DNA reads TGTGCCAGCAGCCAAAGGACAGGAGACCCCTATGGCTACACCTTC. Translated, it gives CASSQRTGDPYGYTF.

The chain has TRBV24-1 and TRBJ2-3, with 11 bases lining up with TRBD1. The CDR3 loop spans 17 amino acids. Losses at the gene ends were 4 bases for V and 5 bases for J; bases not matched to a gene: 10. In germline, CDR1 is KGHDR, CDR2 SFDVKD. CDR3 loop: CATSEPGQGAGGDTQYF. CDR3 in DNA: TGTGCCACCAGTGAACCCGGACAGGGGGCAGGTGGAGATACGCAGTATTTT.

The chain combines TRBV27 with TRBJ1-1, with 9 bases fitting TRBD1. Trimming at V came to 5 bases and at J to 4 bases, leaving 5 bases not matched to a gene. Per the germline V gene, CDR1 is MNHEY and CDR2 is SMNVEV (reference sequence). This CDR3 is built from 14 residues. The CDR3 DNA follows: TGTGCCAGCAGTCCCGGGGACAGGGCCACTGAAGCTTTCTTT. Translated: CASSPGDRATEAFF.

V is TRBV9 and J is TRBJ1-3; TRBD1 is a possible D gene (5 bases). Between the trimmed V and J ends, which lost 4 bases and 4 bases, there was a span of 15 bases. The CDR3 runs to 15 residues. The V gene's germline CDR1 is SGDLS and CDR2 YYNGEE. The CDR3 is CASSPRVTEGNTIYF. In DNA form, the CDR3 reads TGTGCCAGCAGCCCCCGTGTGACAGAAGGAAACACCATATATTTT. The full variable domain, with the rest looked up from reference TRBV9 and TRBJ1-3, is DSGVTQTPKHLITATGQRVTLRCSPRSGDLSVYWYQQSLDQGLQFLIQYYNGEERAKGNILERFSAQQFPDLHSELNLSSLELGDSALYFCASSPRVTEGNTIYFGEGSWLTVV.

The chain links TRBV19 to TRBJ2-1; possible D gene TRBD2, 5 bases. Looked up from germline, CDR1 is LNHDA and CDR2 is SQIVND (reference sequence). Trimming pared 6 bases from V and 6 bases from J, leaving 21 bases between. The CDR3 extends over 16 amino acids. CDR3 in amino acids: CASSLFVGLAGNEQFF. The CDR3, as DNA: TGTGCCAGTAGCCTTTTTGTTGGGCTAGCAGGCAATGAGCAGTTCTTC.

The rearrangement uses TRBV5-8 and TRBJ1-6, with D perhaps TRBD1 (5 bases). The V end lost 0 bases, the J end lost 9 bases, and 10 bases lay between the germline ends. The germline V gene has CDR1 SGHTS and CDR2 YDEGEE. The length of the CDR3 is 14 residues. The CDR3 bases are TGTGCCAGCAGCTTGGATGGGGCAGGTTCACCCCTCCACTTT. Translation: CASSLDGAGSPLHF.

This clone has only one observation. The J gene is TRBJ2-2, the V gene TRBV6-5, with TRBD1 as a possible D gene (6 bases). V lost 2 bases to trimming and J lost 2 bases, with 12 bases between them. CDR3 length: 16 residues. The germline V gene encodes CDR1 MNHEY and CDR2 SVGAGI. CDR3 nucleotides: TGTGCCAGCAGTTACGTCAGGACAGTTAACACCGGGGAGCTGTTTTTT. It is translated as CASSYVRTVNTGELFF.

The chain combines TRBV6-4 with TRBJ1-1; D ambiguous. Germline values: CDR1 MRHNA, CDR2 SNTAGT. The CDR3 is 12 residues long. Trimming took 1 base from V and 12 from J, leaving 12 bases between them. The CDR3 sequence: CASSDFSGAPFF. CDR3 bases: TGTGCCAGCAGTGACTTTTCAGGTGCACCTTTCTTT.

This chain joins TRBV7-9 and TRBJ2-7; D may be TRBD1 (6 bases). The CDR3 totals 15 residues. V shed 5 bases and J shed 3 bases, with 17 bases lying between them. The germline V gene encodes CDR1 SEHNR and CDR2 FQNEAQ (reference sequence). CDR3 residues: CASSPPPGDIYEQYF. In DNA form, the CDR3 reads TGTGCCAGCAGCCCCCCTCCAGGGGACATCTACGAGCAGTACTTC.

The rearrangement links TRBV7-8 to TRBJ1-4; D is uncertain. The V gene lost 2 bases and the J gene lost 8 bases, with 21 bases spanning the gap. CDR1 is SGHVS and CDR2 is FQNEAQ in the germline V gene. This CDR3 has 17 residues. The CDR3 loop is CASSLLGSWVVEEKLFF. In DNA form, the CDR3 reads TGTGCCAGCAGCTTACTCGGTAGCTGGGTTGTGGAGGAAAAACTGTTTTTT. The full variable domain, in which reference TRBV7-8 and TRBJ1-4 provide the parts outside the CDR3, is GAGVSQSPRYKVAKRGQDVALRCDPISGHVSLFWYQQALGQGPEFLTYFQNEAQLDKSGLPSDRFFAERPEGSVSTLKIQRTQQEDSAVYLCASSLLGSWVVEEKLFFGSGTQLSVL.

The CDR3 DNA reads TGTGCCTGCGGACAGGCGAACACTGAAGCTTTCTTT. Translation gives CACGQANTEAFF. The rearrangement links TRBV30 to TRBJ1-1, with 7 bases identical to TRBD1. In germline, CDR1 is GTSNPN, CDR2 SVGIG (reference sequence). J was trimmed by 1 base and V by 6 bases; bases with no gene match: 2. The CDR3 has 12 amino acids.

The gene calls are TRBV29-1 and TRBJ2-3; TRBD2 is a possible D gene (5 bases). V was cut by 5 bases and J by 6 bases, with 9 bases left in between. The CDR3 has 11 residues. The germline V gene has CDR1 SQVTM and CDR2 ANQGSEA. The CDR3 reads CSVQAGDTQYF. Written as DNA, the CDR3 is TGCAGCGTTCAGGCGGGCGATACGCAGTATTTT.

V and J are TRBV24-1 and TRBJ2-1; perhaps TRBD2 as D (5 bases). The CDR3 runs 14 residues. CDR1 and CDR2 from the germline V gene are KGHDR and SFDVKD. The germline V and J ends were trimmed by 3 bases and 7 bases, with 12 bases remaining between them. Here the CDR3 DNA reads TGTGCCACCAGTGATCCGGGCTCGGGAAATGAGCAGTTCTTC. It encodes CATSDPGSGNEQFF.

V gene TRBV25-1 combines with J gene TRBJ1-6, with a tentative D call TRBD1 (6 bases). From germline, CDR1 is MGHDK and CDR2 SYGVNS. This CDR3 is 15 amino acids long. Between the trimmed V and J ends, which lost 1 base and 10 bases, there was a span of 14 bases. The CDR3 nucleotides are TGTGCCAGCAGTGAATTCAACAGGGATGAGTCACCCCTCCACTTT. It translates to CASSEFNRDESPLHF.

This clone occurred once. The CDR3 here is CASSREEGLGETQYF. CDR3 DNA sequence: TGTGCCAGCAGCCGGGAAGAGGGTCTGGGAGAGACCCAGTACTTC. The V call is TRBV5-4, the J call TRBJ2-5; D possibly corresponds to TRBD2 (5 bases). CDR3 length: 15 residues. V was shortened by 4 bases and J by 4 bases, with 17 bases between the two germline ends. The V gene's germline CDR1 is SGHNT and CDR2 YYREEE (reference sequence).

This clone appeared a single time. The chain employs TRBV27 and TRBJ2-1, with 9 positions matching TRBD2. J gave up 0 bases and V 7 bases, and 16 bases lay outside the gene matches. This CDR3 comprises 19 residues. CDR1 and CDR2 from the germline V gene are MNHEY and SMNVEV (reference sequence). The CDR3 sequence is CASTRFGAGGPSSYNEQFF. The CDR3 DNA reads TGTGCCAGCACCCGTTTTGGCGCGGGAGGGCCGAGCTCCTACAATGAGCAGTTCTTC.

This chain joins TRBV7-9 and TRBJ1-6; D remains unclear. Trimming took off 1 base at V and 4 bases at J, with 8 bases between the two ends. Germline V gene lookup returns CDR1 SEHNR and CDR2 FQNEAQ (reference sequence). CDR3 length: 15 amino acids. This CDR3 is CASSLETGYNSPLHF. CDR3 DNA: TGTGCCAGCAGCTTAGAGACGGGGTATAATTCACCCCTCCACTTT.

This sequence joins TRBV7-6 and TRBJ1-2; 9 bases are a match to TRBD1. Germline values: CDR1 SGHVS, CDR2 FNYEAQ. Trimming took 6 bases from V and 0 from J; bases not matched to a gene: 5. This CDR3 region has 15 residues. The chain's CDR3 is CASRSGTGPNYGYTF. Written as DNA, the CDR3 is TGTGCCAGCAGATCCGGGACAGGGCCTAACTATGGCTACACCTTC.

The chain is built from TRBV6-5 and TRBJ1-1; TRBD1 matches 7 bases. The CDR3 is made up of 11 amino acids. Trimming took 6 bases from V and 6 from J; bases not matched to a gene: 1. CDR1 is MNHEY, CDR2 SVGAGI, per germline. In DNA form, the CDR3 reads TGTGCCAGCAGACAGGGGTCTGAAGCTTTCTTT. Protein product: CASRQGSEAFF.

In this sample, this clone turned up a few times. The chain combines TRBV5-4 with TRBJ1-6; the match to TRBD1 covers 7 bases. Germline CDR1 reads SGHNT; CDR2 reads YYREEE (reference sequence). The CDR3 has 14 residues. J was trimmed by 7 bases and V by 2 bases; bases with no gene match: 3. Here the CDR3 reads CASSLDRVNSPLHF. CDR3 sequence (DNA): TGTGCCAGCAGCTTAGACAGGGTAAATTCACCCCTCCACTTT.

The chain is built from TRBV24-1 and TRBJ1-2; TRBD1 aligns across 8 bases. CDR3 length: 15 residues. V gave up 2 bases and J gave up 4 bases; unmatched junction bases: 5. Looked up from germline, CDR1 is KGHDR and CDR2 is SFDVKD. CDR3 in amino acids: CATSDSGQGGYGYTF. The CDR3 nucleotides are TGTGCCACCAGTGATTCCGGACAGGGAGGCTATGGCTACACCTTC.

The chain recombines TRBV10-3 with TRBJ2-7; TRBD2 might be the D (5 bases). V lost 0 bases and J 3 bases, leaving 12 bases between the germline ends. This CDR3 is built from 15 residues. Germline lookup yields CDR1 ENHRY and CDR2 SYGVKD. CDR3 sequence: CAISESMDWDYEQYF. DNA for the CDR3: TGTGCCATCAGTGAGTCGATGGACTGGGACTACGAGCAGTACTTC.

This clone appeared a single time. The V call is TRBV5-6, the J call TRBJ2-4; possibly TRBD2 for D (7 bases). Germline V gene sequence: CDR1 SGHDT, CDR2 YYEEEE. The CDR3 is 14 residues long. V lost 3 bases and J lost 5, with 12 bases in between. The CDR3 spells CASSSVGGENIQYF. In DNA, the CDR3 is TGTGCCAGCAGCTCCGTAGGGGGGGAAAACATTCAGTACTTC.

The rearrangement uses TRBV5-4 and TRBJ2-4, with 9 positions matching TRBD2. Germline CDR1 reads SGHNT; CDR2 reads YYREEE (reference sequence). The CDR3 contains 16 residues. The ends lost 4 bases at V and 9 bases at J; junction bases unmatched: 14. The DNA of the CDR3 is TGTGCCAGCAGCCCGAGTCATAGCGGGAGAAGGGTCATTCAGTACTTC. Amino acids: CASSPSHSGRRVIQYF.

Remarks on this clone: The same CDR3 arises from other DNA sequences in this sample as well. This rearrangement joins TRBV27 to TRBJ2-7; D unclear. Deletions cut 3 bases from V and 3 bases from J, with 3 bases between. CDR1 and CDR2 (germline): MNHEY, SMNVEV (reference sequence). There are 11 residues in the CDR3. The CDR3 DNA reads TGTGCCAGCAGTTTCGGCTACGAGCAGTACTTC. This translates into CASSFGYEQYF.

The chain links TRBV4-1 to TRBJ2-1; weak D call: TRBD2 (5 bases). The CDR3 loop spans 17 amino acids. The germline V and J ends were trimmed by 1 base and 0 bases, with 13 bases remaining between them. Germline lookup yields CDR1 MGHRA and CDR2 YSYEKL. The CDR3 DNA reads TGCGCCAGCAGCCAAGGATTAGCGTATAGCTCCTACAATGAGCAGTTCTTC. Its protein product is CASSQGLAYSSYNEQFF.

The count of this clone is one. The CDR3 loop is CASSLEVGGDAFF. The CDR3 DNA sequence: TGTGCCAGCAGTTTAGAGGTTGGGGGGGATGCTTTCTTT. V gene TRBV28 combines with J gene TRBJ1-1; D might be TRBD1 (5 bases). V lost 2 bases, J lost 11 bases, and 15 bases lay in between. This CDR3 has 13 residues. Germline V gene sequence: CDR1 MDHEN, CDR2 SYDVKM.

The chain combines TRBV3-1 (or the pseudogene TRBV3-2) with TRBJ2-7; 9 bases are a match to TRBD1. The CDR3 runs to 14 residues. The ends lost 3 bases at V and 4 bases at J; junction bases unmatched: 4. CDR1 is LGHDT, CDR2 YNNKEL, per germline (reference sequence). This CDR3 is CASSQRDRVYEQYF. DNA of the CDR3: TGTGCCAGCAGCCAGCGGGACAGGGTTTACGAGCAGTACTTC.

This chain links TRBV27 with TRBJ1-1; 7 positions agree with TRBD1. This CDR3 has 15 residues. Trimming removed 8 bases from V and 0 bases from J; junction bases left unmatched: 9. CDR1 and CDR2 (germline): MNHEY, SMNVEV (reference sequence). The DNA for the CDR3 is TGTGCCAGCGTAGACAGGGTAGCTATGAACACTGAAGCTTTCTTT. Its translation is CASVDRVAMNTEAFF.

J is TRBJ1-4 and V is TRBV19; 7 nucleotides align to TRBD1. Germline V lookup: CDR1 LNHDA, CDR2 SQIVND (reference sequence). The CDR3 totals 13 residues. The ends lost 9 bases at V and 4 bases at J; junction bases unmatched: 5. The DNA of the CDR3 is TGTGCCAGCCAACAGGGGTATAATGAAAAACTGTTTTTT. Its translation: CASQQGYNEKLFF.